This T cell receptor (beta chain) stems from a study of T cell responses to AZD1222 COVID-19 vaccine. Across the whole study: Some second doses came at about 4 weeks and others at about 12 weeks; these were pooled. Findings and caveats of the study: Every sample of the repertoires postdated the peak T cell response. Close to half of all spike-specific TCRs reportedly target regions of the variants that are unmutated. Seropositive AZD1222 recipients at baseline numbered only 6 or 7.

Turning to this clone: Its antigen is still unknown.

Trimming removed 7 bases at V and 1 base at J, with 13 bases between. The germline V gene has CDR1 MNHNY and CDR2 SVGAGI (reference sequence). CDR3 length: 14 residues. Assay: immunoSEQ multiplex PCR; the TCRdb copy retains only in-frame clones and omits some. The sample has 85,000 to 100,000 clones, around 86% seen once. The input for sequencing was peripheral blood, taken on day 0 of AZD1222 vaccination. The rearrangement joins TRBV6-6 to TRBJ2-5; D is unclear. This TCR came from an adult in good health. The CDR3 coding sequence is TGTGCCAGCAAACTTGACCCAGTCCAAGAGACCCAGTACTTC. Protein: CASKLDPVQETQYF.